Here is one T cell receptor beta chain with its context. The data stem from a study of CD8+CD57+ T cells in acquired aplastic anemia. Whole-study context: Each DNA sample taken from sorted CD4+ and CD8+ cells came to approximately 3.2 ug on average.

Profiling that covered TCR beta VDJ and CDR3 relied on genomic DNA as its template. TCRdb itself ran the reads through MiXCR, one entry per CDR3 protein. The sample shows 200,000 to 250,000 distinct CDR3 sequences, almost 35% of them seen only once. The sequence was collected from a human donor in good health, serving as a control. The sample comprised sorted CD4+, CD8+, or CD8+CD57+ T cells (not recorded which) from PBMCs.

The CDR3 DNA follows: TGCAGTGCTAGAGATCTCACGGGGGGCGCTGAAGCTTTCTTT. Its protein product is CSARDLTGGAEAFF. The V call is TRBV20-1, the J call TRBJ1-1; weak D call: TRBD1 (6 bases). The CDR3 loop spans 14 amino acids. The germline CDR1 and CDR2 sequences are DFQATT and SNEGSKA (reference sequence). Trimming stripped 0 bases from V and 6 bases from J, with 14 bases between.